This TCR beta chain was identified during a study of cytomegalovirus exposure and HLA in healthy donors. The study's findings and limits: Serostatus for CMV was the only available immune exposure information. Confirmation was obtained in vitro that a few CMV-associated chains are specific for CMV antigens. The authors assumed roughly uniform sequencing depth across donors for presence/absence analyses.

Both 60 Vbeta primers and 13 Jbeta primers went into the PCR. TCRdb's table, derived via immunoSEQ multiplex PCR, lists solely in-frame clones and lacks some. The sample holds roughly 150,000 clones; 64% are singletons and the top ten take around 2.9%. V was clipped by 3 bases and J by 0 bases, with 9 bases between them. The V gene's germline CDR1 is SGHRS and CDR2 YFSETQ. The length of the CDR3 is 14 residues. On this clone: The antigen is unknown.

Sequencing was done on a sample of PBMCs. V and J are TRBV5-1 and TRBJ1-1, with D tentatively TRBD1 (5 bases). The receptor's source is a woman in her thirties in good health and CMV-seropositive. CDR3 DNA sequence: TGCGCCAGCAGCTCAGGGCGCATGAACACTGAAGCTTTCTTT. Encoded protein: CASSSGRMNTEAFF.